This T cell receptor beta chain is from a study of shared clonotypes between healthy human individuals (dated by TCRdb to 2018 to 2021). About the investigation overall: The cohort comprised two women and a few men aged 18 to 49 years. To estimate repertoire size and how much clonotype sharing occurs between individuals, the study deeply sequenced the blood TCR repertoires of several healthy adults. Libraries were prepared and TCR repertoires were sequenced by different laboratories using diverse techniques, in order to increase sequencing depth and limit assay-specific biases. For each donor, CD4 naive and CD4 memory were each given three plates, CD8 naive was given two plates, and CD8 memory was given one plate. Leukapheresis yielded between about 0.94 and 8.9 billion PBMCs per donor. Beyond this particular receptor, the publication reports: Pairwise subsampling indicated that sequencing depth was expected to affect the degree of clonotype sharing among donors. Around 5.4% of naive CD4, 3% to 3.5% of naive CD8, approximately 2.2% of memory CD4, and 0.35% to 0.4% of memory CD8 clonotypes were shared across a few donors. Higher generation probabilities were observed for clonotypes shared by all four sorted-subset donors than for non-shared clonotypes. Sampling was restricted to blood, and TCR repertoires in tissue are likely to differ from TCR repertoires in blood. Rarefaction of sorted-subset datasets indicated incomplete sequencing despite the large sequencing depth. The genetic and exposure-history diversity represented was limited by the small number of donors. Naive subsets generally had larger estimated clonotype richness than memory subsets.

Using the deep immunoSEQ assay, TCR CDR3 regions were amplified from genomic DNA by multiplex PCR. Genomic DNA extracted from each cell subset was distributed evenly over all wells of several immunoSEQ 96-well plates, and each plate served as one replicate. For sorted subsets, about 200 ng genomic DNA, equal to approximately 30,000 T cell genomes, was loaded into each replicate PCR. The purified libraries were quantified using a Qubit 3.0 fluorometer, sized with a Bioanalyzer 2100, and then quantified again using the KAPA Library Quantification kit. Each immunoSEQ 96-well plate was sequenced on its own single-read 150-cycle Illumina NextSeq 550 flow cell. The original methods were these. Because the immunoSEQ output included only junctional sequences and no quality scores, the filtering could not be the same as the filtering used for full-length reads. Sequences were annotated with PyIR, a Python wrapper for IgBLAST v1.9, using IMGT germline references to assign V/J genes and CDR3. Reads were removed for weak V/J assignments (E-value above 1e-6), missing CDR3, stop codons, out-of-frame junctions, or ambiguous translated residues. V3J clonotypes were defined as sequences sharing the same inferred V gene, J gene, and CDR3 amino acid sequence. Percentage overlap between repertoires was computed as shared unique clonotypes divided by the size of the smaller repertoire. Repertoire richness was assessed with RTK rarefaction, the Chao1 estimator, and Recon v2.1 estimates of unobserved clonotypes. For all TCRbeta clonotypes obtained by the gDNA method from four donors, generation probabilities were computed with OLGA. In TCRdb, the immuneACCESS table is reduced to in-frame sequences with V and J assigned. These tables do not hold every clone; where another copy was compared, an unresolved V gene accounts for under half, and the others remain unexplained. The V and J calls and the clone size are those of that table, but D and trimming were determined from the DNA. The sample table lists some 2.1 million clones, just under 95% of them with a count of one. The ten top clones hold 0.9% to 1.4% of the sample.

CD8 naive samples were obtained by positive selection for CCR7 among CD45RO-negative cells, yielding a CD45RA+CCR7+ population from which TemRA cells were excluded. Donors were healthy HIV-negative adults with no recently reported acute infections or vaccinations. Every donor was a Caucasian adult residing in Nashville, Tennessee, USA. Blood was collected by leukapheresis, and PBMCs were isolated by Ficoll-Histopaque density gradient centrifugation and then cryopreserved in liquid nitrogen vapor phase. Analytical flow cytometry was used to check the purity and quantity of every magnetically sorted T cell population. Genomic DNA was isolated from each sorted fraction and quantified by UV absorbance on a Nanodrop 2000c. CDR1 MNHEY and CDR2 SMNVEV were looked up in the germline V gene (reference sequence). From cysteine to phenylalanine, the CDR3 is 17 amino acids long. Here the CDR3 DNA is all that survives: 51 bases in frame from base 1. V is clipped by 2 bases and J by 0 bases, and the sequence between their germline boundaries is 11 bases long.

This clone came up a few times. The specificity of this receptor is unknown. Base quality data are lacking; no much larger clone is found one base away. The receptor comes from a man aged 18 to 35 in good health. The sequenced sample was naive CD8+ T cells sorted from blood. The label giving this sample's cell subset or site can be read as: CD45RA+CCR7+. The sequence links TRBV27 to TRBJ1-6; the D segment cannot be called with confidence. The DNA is TGTGCCAGCAGTTTAAACGTCGAGAGCTCCTATAATTCACCCCTCCACTTT. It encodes CASSLNVESSYNSPLHF.